The entry below gives a single T cell receptor beta chain sequence along with its context. Its binding antigen is unknown. The input lacks base qualities; no much larger clone sits a single base away. These data originate in a study of shared clonotypes between healthy human individuals (dated by TCRdb to about 2020). Regarding the research as a whole: A few men and two women, aged 18 to 49 years, made up the cohort. To increase sequencing depth and limit assay-specific biases, different laboratories used diverse techniques to prepare libraries and sequence TCR repertoires. For each donor, CD4 naive and CD4 memory were each given three plates, CD8 naive was given two plates, and CD8 memory was given one plate. Per donor, leukapheresis produced somewhere between about 0.94 and 10 billion PBMCs. To estimate repertoire size and how much clonotype sharing occurs between individuals, the study deeply sequenced the blood TCR repertoires of roughly 5 healthy adults.

TCR CDR3 regions were amplified from genomic DNA by multiplex PCR using the deep immunoSEQ assay. Extracted genomic DNA from each cell subset was distributed evenly across all wells of several immunoSEQ 96-well plates, and each plate was treated as a replicate. For sorted subsets, 200 to 250 ng of genomic DNA, equivalent to about 30,000 T cell genomes, went into each replicate PCR. Purified libraries were quantified with a Qubit 3.0 fluorometer, sized on a Bioanalyzer 2100, and re-quantified with the KAPA Library Quantification kit. Every immunoSEQ 96-well plate was sequenced on a dedicated single-read 150-cycle Illumina NextSeq 550 flow cell. The authors' analysis ran thus. The immunoSEQ output contained only junctional sequences without quality scores, so filtering could not match that applied to full-length reads. To assign V/J genes and CDR3, sequences were annotated against IMGT germline references using PyIR, a Python wrapper for IgBLAST v1.9. Any read was removed if the V/J assignment was weak (E-value above 1e-6), the CDR3 was missing, or the read contained stop codons, out-of-frame junctions, or ambiguous translated residues. V3J clonotypes were defined as sequences sharing the same inferred V gene, J gene, and CDR3 amino acid sequence. Percentage overlap between repertoires was computed as shared unique clonotypes divided by the size of the smaller repertoire. Repertoire richness was assessed with RTK rarefaction, the Chao1 estimator, and Recon v2.1 estimates of unobserved clonotypes. Generation probabilities for all TCRbeta clonotypes obtained by the gDNA method from four donors were computed using OLGA. TCRdb stores this immuneACCESS table with in-frame sequences only. Part of the clones is absent; in the studies checked, under half of the shortfall reflects unresolved V genes, and no reason is known for the rest. V and J calls plus clone size are reproduced from that table; the DNA served to infer D and trimming. This sample is represented by 2 million or so clones; 95% of them were singletons. More than 0.1% of the sample belongs to the ten largest clones.

V lost 5 bases and J lost 2 bases, and the count of bases not matched to a germline gene is 4. CDR1 and CDR2 are drawn from the germline V gene: SGHRS, YFSETQ. Reading from cysteine to phenylalanine, the CDR3 counts 13 amino acids. Only CDR3 DNA remains: 39 bases, in frame from the first base. General study outcomes and caveats: Pairwise subsampling indicated that sequencing depth was expected to affect the degree of clonotype sharing among donors. Naive subsets generally had larger estimated clonotype richness than memory subsets did. About 4.5% of naive CD4, 3.5% of naive CD8, 2.3% of memory CD4, and 0.4% of memory CD8 clonotypes were shared across several donors. Rarefaction of sorted-subset datasets indicated incomplete sequencing despite the large sequencing depth. The small number of donors limited the genetic and exposure-history diversity represented. Sampling was restricted to blood, and TCR repertoires in tissue are likely to differ from TCR repertoires in blood. Compared with non-shared clonotypes, clonotypes shared by all four sorted-subset donors had higher generation probabilities.

The donors were healthy, HIV-negative adults who had no recently reported acute infections or vaccinations. All donors were Caucasian adults living in Nashville, Tennessee, USA. CD4+ T cells were enriched by magnetic negative selection, after which naive cells were positively selected on CD45RA and the negative fraction was taken as the memory subset. Blood was obtained by leukapheresis, after which PBMCs were separated by Ficoll-Histopaque density gradient centrifugation and cryopreserved in liquid nitrogen vapor phase. Analytical flow cytometry was used to check the purity and quantity of every magnetically sorted T cell population. From each sorted fraction, genomic DNA was isolated and quantified by UV absorbance on a Nanodrop 2000c.

The sequencing sample was made of naive CD4+ T cells sorted from blood. The cell subset or site tag for this specimen amounts to: CD45RA+ positively selected. Recombination linked TRBV5-1 to TRBJ2-7; 7 central nucleotides agree with TRBD1. This TCR derives from a man between 18 and 29 years old in good health. Here is the DNA: TGCGCCAGCAGATACGACAGGGCCTACGAGCAGTACTTC. Its protein is CASRYDRAYEQYF.